The rows below give T cell receptor beta chains drawn from one sample of a study of cytomegalovirus exposure and HLA in healthy donors. The data were produced by immunoSEQ multiplex PCR, yet TCRdb's version contains in-frame clones alone and is incomplete. Seen here are 110,000 or so clones, around 66% observed once, and the top ten hold roughly 8.3%. The sequenced sample was PBMCs. Every receptor here comes from a man aged 18-30 years in good health and CMV-seropositive. Each CDR3 is given with its conserved first and last residue. Each record gives: CDR3 protein, CDR3 DNA, J gene, D gene, clone size, V gene. The D gene is left open where the match is weak. Only some rows state a clone size, as once, few, many or a class for expanded clones.

CAISMDREGEQYF	TGTGCCATCAGCATGGACAGGGAGGGCGAGCAGTACTTC	TRBJ2-7	.	.	TRBV10-3
CASSRVWRINRGLSSYEQYF	TGTGCCAGCAGCCGTGTGTGGAGGATTAACAGGGGTCTTAGCTCCTACGAGCAGTACTTC	TRBJ2-7	TRBD1	.	TRBV27
CASSLVRDTNGETQYF	TGTGCCAGCAGCTTGGTTCGGGACACCAACGGGGAGACCCAGTACTTC	TRBJ2-5	.	once	TRBV5-5
CASSLVDFTDTQYF	TGTGCCAGCAGCCTAGTGGACTTCACAGATACGCAGTATTTT	TRBJ2-3	.	few	TRBV28
CASSIARTKEKLFF	TGTGCCAGTAGTATAGCCAGGACAAAAGAAAAACTGTTTTTT	TRBJ1-4	.	.	TRBV19
CASSQVGLAGGIQETQYF	TGCGCCAGCAGCCAAGTCGGACTAGCGGGGGGGATCCAAGAGACCCAGTACTTC	TRBJ2-5	TRBD2	few	TRBV4-1
CASSVRGDLLTF	TGTGCCAGCAGCGTCCGGGGGGACCTCCTGACTTTC	TRBJ2-6	TRBD2	few	TRBV9
CASSADRGNTEAFF	TGTGCCAGCAGCGCCGACAGGGGGAACACTGAAGCTTTCTTT	TRBJ1-1	TRBD1	.	TRBV11-3
CASSYSSRGPTEAFF	TGTGCCAGCAGTTACTCGAGCAGGGGGCCCACTGAAGCTTTCTTT	TRBJ1-1	TRBD1	.	TRBV6-5
CASSQVSLEGNTDTQYF	TGTGCCAGCAGCCAAGTCTCACTGGAGGGTAACACAGATACGCAGTATTTT	TRBJ2-3	.	few	TRBV4-2
CSAATGLNYGYTF	TGCAGCGCCGCCACAGGCCTAAACTATGGCTACACCTTC	TRBJ1-2	.	.	TRBV29-1
CASSWGRRVNNEQFF	TGTGCCAGCAGCTGGGGTCGCAGGGTAAACAATGAGCAGTTCTTC	TRBJ2-1	.	once	TRBV5-6
CASSLRPQGASNQPQHF	TGTGCCAGCAGTTTAAGGCCCCAGGGGGCGAGCAATCAGCCCCAGCATTTT	TRBJ1-5	TRBD1	.	TRBV28
CASSLRNTPGTSASSYEQYF	TGCGCCAGCAGCCTGCGGAACACTCCCGGGACTAGCGCCTCGTCCTACGAGCAGTACTTC	TRBJ2-7	TRBD2	.	TRBV4-1
CASSSGGGSYNSPLHF	TGTGCCAGCAGCTCCGGGGGGGGGTCCTATAATTCACCCCTCCACTTT	TRBJ1-6	.	few	TRBV5-6
CASDAAAGTDTQYF	TGTGCCAGCGACGCCGCGGCGGGCACAGATACGCAGTATTTT	TRBJ2-3	.	.	TRBV28
CASSLGQGAGNTIYF	TGTGCCAGCAGCTTAGGACAGGGGGCTGGAAACACCATATATTTT	TRBJ1-3	TRBD1	.	TRBV7-9
CASSYQQAWGANVLTF	TGTGCCAGCAGTTACCAGCAGGCCTGGGGGGCCAACGTCCTGACTTTC	TRBJ2-6	.	.	TRBV6-6
CASSRDRGLGQPQHF	TGTGCCAGCAGTCGGGACAGGGGCTTAGGTCAGCCCCAGCATTTT	TRBJ1-5	TRBD1	.	TRBV6-1
CASSPGGGEQFF	TGTGCCAGCAGTCCGGGGGGTGGTGAGCAGTTCTTC	TRBJ2-1	TRBD2	few	TRBV2
CASSQDSLGQGFRGYTF	TGTGCCAGCAGCCAAGATAGTTTGGGACAGGGGTTTCGTGGCTACACCTTC	TRBJ1-2	TRBD1	.	TRBV14
CASSLKPRQGDGYTF	TGCGCCAGCAGCTTGAAACCTAGACAGGGAGATGGCTACACCTTC	TRBJ1-2	TRBD1	.	TRBV5-1